This TCR beta chain was documented in a study of blood T cell repertoires in COVID-19. The overall study: Sites in the United States, Italy and Spain provided acute and convalescent COVID-19 samples. Sources were T cells, B-cell-depleted T cells, or PBMCs; the material itself was cDNA or gDNA.

The method was immunoSEQ multiplex PCR; TCRdb's version includes in-frame clones alone and lacks a portion of them. The data contain 150,000 to 200,000 clones, more than 80% of them singletons. Per germline, CDR1 KGHSH and CDR2 LQKENI. Trimming removed 3 bases at V and 1 base at J, with 21 bases between. The CDR3 totals 19 residues. Source material: peripheral blood. The sequence was collected from a woman aged 80 or over with COVID-19, enrolled during active disease. This chain links TRBV18 with TRBJ2-2, with a tentative D call TRBD1 (6 bases). The CDR3 region has the DNA TGTGCCAGCTCACCTCAGACGTATACCTACAGGGAGAACACCGGGGAGCTGTTTTTT. Protein: CASSPQTYTYRENTGELFF.